The 24 T cell receptor beta chains below come from one sample, sequenced in a study of cytomegalovirus exposure and HLA in healthy donors. Generated by immunoSEQ multiplex PCR, the TCRdb table keeps only in-frame clones and is missing some. The data hold some 180,000 clones, with approximately 78% observed a single time. The source material was PBMCs. Receptor source: a woman aged 30 to 39 in good health and CMV-seronegative.

The genes are TRBV6-5 and TRBJ1-3; 7 bases fit TRBD1. V lost 11 bases, J lost 3 bases, and 10 bases stayed unmatched. The CDR3 length is 14 residues. CDR1 and CDR2 from the germline V gene are MNHEY and SVGAGI. CDR3 in amino acids: CASRDSTFGNTIYF. The CDR3 bases are TGTGCCTCCCGGGACAGCACATTTGGAAACACCATATATTTT.

The gene calls are TRBV10-1 and TRBJ2-7; 7 nucleotides match TRBD2. The CDR3 covers 13 residues. CDR1 is WNHNN and CDR2 is SYGVQD in the germline V gene (reference sequence). Trimming at V came to 6 bases and at J to 12 bases, leaving 14 bases not matched to a gene. DNA for the CDR3: TGCGCCAGCAGGCCGGGGACTAAGTCCAGTCTGTACTTC. As protein: CASRPGTKSSLYF.

This chain connects TRBV6-5 to TRBJ2-1, with a weak D call TRBD1 (6 bases). The germline gives CDR1 MNHEY, CDR2 SVGAGI. This CDR3 region has 15 residues. The V end was cut by 2 bases, the J end by 2 bases, with 10 bases between. This CDR3 is CASSYGTSPYNEQFF. The CDR3 DNA is TGTGCCAGCAGTTACGGGACATCTCCCTACAATGAGCAGTTCTTC.

This clone showed up just a few times. The chain recombines TRBV11-3 with TRBJ2-7, with D hard to call. Germline V gene data show CDR1 as SGHNT and CDR2 as YENEEA. The length of the CDR3 is 13 residues. Deletions cut 2 bases from V and 3 bases from J, with 8 bases between. The DNA for the CDR3 is TGTGCCAGCAGCTTATGGAGCAACTACGAGCAGTACTTC. Translating gives CASSLWSNYEQYF.

This chain uses TRBV5-1 with TRBJ1-1; 8 bases fit TRBD1. Germline V gives CDR1 SGHRS, CDR2 YFSETQ. The V segment lost 0 bases and the J segment 0 bases; nucleotides outside the gene matches: 4. The CDR3 covers 16 residues. The CDR3 DNA is TGCGCCAGCAGCTTGGGGACAGGGTTCATGAACACTGAAGCTTTCTTT. It yields the protein CASSLGTGFMNTEAFF.

The rearrangement uses TRBV30 and TRBJ2-6; 10 bases align to TRBD2. Germline lookup yields CDR1 GTSNPN and CDR2 SVGIG (reference sequence). The V gene end was trimmed by 4 bases and the J gene end by 0 bases; junction bases not matched to a gene: 3. CDR3 size: 16 residues. The CDR3 sequence: CAWTSGGPSGANVLTF. The CDR3 nucleotides are TGTGCCTGGACTAGCGGGGGTCCCTCTGGGGCCAACGTCCTGACTTTC.

The chain combines TRBV6-5 with TRBJ1-2, with TRBD1 identical over 8 bases. CDR3 size: 14 residues. Germline trimming cut 6 bases from V and 8 bases from J; bases unmatched to any gene: 11. The germline CDR1 and CDR2 sequences are MNHEY and SVGAGI. CDR3 bases: TGTGCCAGCAGCCCGACAGGGGTTCAGTTGGGCTACACCTTC. Translated, it gives CASSPTGVQLGYTF.

The rearrangement uses TRBV25-1 and TRBJ1-6; no firm D call. V was pared by 3 bases and J by 0 bases, with 15 bases between. Per the germline V gene, CDR1 is MGHDK and CDR2 is SYGVNS. There are 18 residues in the CDR3. CDR3 residues: CASSDASVGSSYNSPLHF. CDR3 DNA: TGTGCCAGCAGTGATGCCTCTGTGGGGAGCTCCTATAATTCACCCCTCCACTTT.

The chain carries TRBV6-1 and TRBJ2-3; perhaps TRBD2 as D (5 bases). With 6 bases removed from V and 2 bases from J, the gap between germline ends came to 12 bases. The CDR3 covers 14 residues. Germline V gives CDR1 MNHNS, CDR2 SASEGT. The chain's CDR3 is CASRASGSTDTQYF. The CDR3 bases are TGTGCCAGCAGGGCGAGCGGATCCACAGATACGCAGTATTTT.

V and J are TRBV19 and TRBJ2-3; maybe TRBD2 (6 bases). Trimming removed 5 bases at V and 0 bases at J, with 12 bases between. CDR1 is LNHDA and CDR2 is SQIVND in the germline V gene (reference sequence). CDR3 length: 15 residues. This CDR3 reads CASSDRGFSTDTQYF. In nucleotides, the CDR3 is TGTGCCAGTAGTGACCGGGGGTTTAGCACAGATACGCAGTATTTT.

This clone was seen repeatedly, ten times or more. The DNA of the CDR3 is TGTGCCAGCAGCCCCGGGGGGGCGTACTACGAGCAGTACTTC. This encodes CASSPGGAYYEQYF. The V call is TRBV11-3, the J call TRBJ2-7; TRBD2 agrees at 8 bases. Germline V lookup: CDR1 SGHNT, CDR2 YENEEA. Losses at the gene ends were 5 bases for V and 3 bases for J; bases not matched to a gene: 6. This CDR3 comprises 14 residues.

The chain is built from TRBV5-1 and TRBJ1-2; 8 nucleotides agree with TRBD1. J gave up 7 bases and V 1 base, and 6 bases lay outside the gene matches. Germline V gene data show CDR1 as SGHRS and CDR2 as YFSETQ. CDR3 length equals 14 residues. For the CDR3, the DNA is TGCGCCAGCAGCTTGAGCGCTGGGACAGGTGGCTACACCTTC. Translating it yields CASSLSAGTGGYTF.

The chain carries TRBV2 and TRBJ2-7; tentatively, D is TRBD2 (6 bases). V lost 6 bases and J 0 bases, leaving 15 bases between the germline ends. CDR3 length equals 15 residues. CDR1 SNHLY and CDR2 FYNNEI come from the germline V gene. The CDR3 reads CASRPIAVSSYEQYF. In DNA, the CDR3 is TGTGCCAGCAGACCCATAGCGGTGAGCTCCTACGAGCAGTACTTC.

This chain links TRBV5-4 with TRBJ1-5, with D unclear. The germline V and J ends were trimmed by 2 bases and 0 bases, with 9 bases remaining between them. The CDR3 spans 15 residues. Germline V lookup: CDR1 SGHNT, CDR2 YYREEE (reference sequence). The CDR3 coding sequence is TGTGCCAGCAGCTTAGACGGGTATAGCAATCAGCCCCAGCATTTT. Translating it yields CASSLDGYSNQPQHF.

This chain connects TRBV28 to TRBJ1-2; weak D call: TRBD1 (5 bases). V lost 11 bases and J lost 3, with 19 bases in between. Germline V gene lookup returns CDR1 MDHEN and CDR2 SYDVKM. The CDR3 contains 14 residues. The CDR3 bases are TGTGCCGCAACGGCGTACCAGGGCCACTATGGCTACACCTTC. This gives the protein CAATAYQGHYGYTF.

This chain uses TRBV5-1 with TRBJ2-1; D is perhaps TRBD2 (6 bases). This CDR3 is built from 16 residues. CDR1 and CDR2 from the germline V gene are SGHRS and YFSETQ. Trimming took off 2 bases at V and 1 base at J, with 13 bases between the two ends. CDR3 coding DNA: TGCGCCAGCAGCTTCCTCGGGCGGGATTCCTACAATGAGCAGTTCTTC. This gives the protein CASSFLGRDSYNEQFF.

This clone was counted once. The chain couples TRBV6-5 to TRBJ1-5; D is possibly TRBD1 (5 bases). V lost 6 bases and J lost 0, with 12 bases in between. The germline V gene encodes CDR1 MNHEY and CDR2 SVGAGI. The CDR3 loop spans 15 amino acids. The CDR3 DNA sequence: TGTGCCAGCAGATTTTCCGGGGGTAGCAATCAGCCCCAGCATTTT. Amino acid sequence: CASRFSGGSNQPQHF.

The rearrangement joins TRBV2 to TRBJ2-7, with TRBD1 matching over 10 bases. CDR3 length equals 14 residues. V dropped 7 bases and J dropped 3; count of bases not matched to a gene: 6. Germline V gives CDR1 SNHLY, CDR2 FYNNEI. CDR3 region: CASTGQGGFYEQYF. CDR3 sequence (DNA): TGTGCCAGCACCGGACAGGGGGGGTTCTACGAGCAGTACTTC.

The V gene is TRBV4-1, the J gene TRBJ2-4; 7 bases align to TRBD1. V dropped 4 bases and J dropped 7; count of bases not matched to a gene: 13. Germline V gene sequence: CDR1 MGHRA, CDR2 YSYEKL. The CDR3 sequence is 16 residues long. Here the CDR3 reads CASSPPLGTASNIQYF. Written as DNA, the CDR3 is TGCGCCAGCAGCCCTCCACTAGGGACAGCGAGTAACATTCAGTACTTC.

The rearrangement uses TRBV28 and TRBJ1-2; D is undetermined. The CDR3 contains 13 residues. Germline values: CDR1 MDHEN, CDR2 SYDVKM. With 3 bases removed from V and 2 bases from J, the gap between germline ends came to 7 bases. CDR3 in DNA: TGTGCCAGCAGTTTGGCAGGCAACTATGGCTACACCTTC. This codes for CASSLAGNYGYTF.

The chain couples TRBV10-3 to TRBJ1-1; 12 positions match TRBD1. There are 13 residues in the CDR3. CDR1 ENHRY and CDR2 SYGVKD come from the germline V gene. The junction had 5 bases not matched to a gene; V was cut back by 10 bases and J by 5 bases. Written as DNA, the CDR3 is TGTGCCAGCCGGGGACAGGGGGCGACTGAAGCTTTCTTT. Its translation: CASRGQGATEAFF.

The gene calls are TRBV6-6 and TRBJ1-3, with D unresolved. V dropped 7 bases and J dropped 0 bases, with 10 bases sitting between them. The CDR3 contains 14 residues. Germline values: CDR1 MNHNY, CDR2 SVGAGI (reference sequence). The CDR3 coding sequence is TGTGCCAGCACATGGCCGAACTCTGGAAACACCATATATTTT. Translating gives CASTWPNSGNTIYF.

The rearrangement links TRBV7-2 to TRBJ2-2; TRBD2 might be the D (6 bases). V lost 3 bases to trimming and J lost 5 bases, with 13 bases between them. This CDR3 has 15 residues. Germline CDR1 SGHTA, CDR2 FQGNSA. Here the CDR3 DNA reads TGTGCCAGCAGCTTCCAGGGACTGACAACCGGGGAGCTGTTTTTT. The encoded protein is CASSFQGLTTGELFF.

V and J are TRBV11-2 and TRBJ2-5, with D perhaps TRBD2 (6 bases). The CDR3 is 11 residues long. With 5 bases removed from V and 9 bases from J, the gap between germline ends came to 10 bases. Germline-derived CDR1 and CDR2 are SGHAT and FQNNGV. The CDR3 sequence: CASSLGSAQYF. CDR3 nucleotide sequence: TGTGCCAGCAGCCTCGGGAGCGCCCAGTACTTC.